This T cell receptor (beta chain) was recovered during a study of blood T cell repertoires in COVID-19. The table came from immunoSEQ multiplex PCR; TCRdb's copy has only in-frame clones and leaves some out. The sample has fewer than 350,000 clones, about four fifths seen once. Germline CDR1 SGHVS, CDR2 FQNEAQ. The V and J ends lost 3 bases and 3 bases respectively, with 12 bases between them. There are 14 residues in the CDR3. This sequence joins TRBV7-8 and TRBJ2-7, with D possibly being TRBD2 (6 bases). The clonotype comes from a woman aged 55 to 70 with active or convalescent COVID-19. The sample comprised peripheral blood. CDR3 nucleotide sequence: TGTGCCAGCAGCTTTGGAGGGTCCCGCTACGAGCAGTACTTC. The encoded protein is CASSFGGSRYEQYF.